This TCR beta chain emerged from a study of long-term antiretroviral therapy in people with HIV. The assay, immunoSEQ v3.0, was run at survey level. Sequenced by immunoSEQ multiplex PCR; TCRdb stores in-frame clones only, minus some. The sample lists 21,000 or so clones, approximately 90% occurring once. Trimming took 3 bases from V and 5 from J; bases not matched to a gene: 7. Germline assignment: CDR1 SGHAT and CDR2 FQNNGV. The CDR3 has 15 amino acids. The chain is built from TRBV11-2 and TRBJ1-3, with 7 bases identical to TRBD1. Sequencing was performed on unsorted PBMCs, taken 2.3 years after starting antiretroviral therapy. This TCR derives from a man aged 60 to 75 with HIV. CDR3 coding DNA: TGTGCCAGCAGCTTTGGATCCAGGGGGAGAAACACCATATATTTT. Its translation: CASSFGSRGRNTIYF.